The 7 T cell receptor beta chains below all came from one sample that was sequenced in a study of shared clonotypes between healthy human individuals. The naive CD8 subset, CD45RO-negative cells positively selected for CCR7, excluded terminally differentiated effector memory CD45RA+ cells. Assay used: immunoSEQ multiplex PCR; TCRdb lists only in-frame clones, some missing. The repertoire consists of millions of clones, with approximately 94% occurring once and the leading ten covering about 1.1%. Source material: naive CD8+ T cells sorted from blood. The receptors come from a man aged 18 to 30 in good health.

About this clone: This sample also contains other DNA sequences that code for the same CDR3. V and J are TRBV6-5 and TRBJ2-5; the D gene is possibly TRBD2 (5 bases). Trimming pared 0 bases from V and 4 bases from J, leaving 9 bases between. CDR1 MNHEY and CDR2 SVGAGI come from the germline V gene. CDR3 length: 14 amino acids. Here the CDR3 DNA reads TGTGCCAGCAGTTACTCGGGGAGTGGAGAGACCCAGTACTTC. Amino acids: CASSYSGSGETQYF.

The chain links TRBV6-1 to TRBJ1-4; D ambiguous. V was pared by 5 bases and J by 8 bases, with 15 bases between. Germline loops: CDR1 MNHNS, CDR2 SASEGT. The CDR3 extends over 14 amino acids. The CDR3 region has the DNA TGTGCCAGCAGTACCTCGCTGGAACTCGAAAAACTGTTTTTT. Its translation is CASSTSLELEKLFF.

This clone occurred a few times. The gene calls are TRBV2 and TRBJ2-7, with D possibly called TRBD1 or TRBD2 (5 bases each). Germline assignment: CDR1 SNHLY and CDR2 FYNNEI. The CDR3 spans 15 residues. V dropped 0 bases and J dropped 3 bases, with 12 bases sitting between them. CDR3 in amino acids: CASSEAGDSFYEQYF. CDR3 in DNA: TGTGCCAGCAGTGAAGCGGGAGACAGCTTCTACGAGCAGTACTTC.

This clone was recorded only once. The rearrangement uses TRBV11-2 and TRBJ1-5; a possible D gene is TRBD1 (6 bases). V was clipped by 5 bases and J by 4 bases, with 12 bases between them. The CDR3 runs 14 residues. Germline V CDR1 and CDR2: SGHAT, FQNNGV. The CDR3, as DNA: TGTGCCAGCAGCGGCACAGGGATTAATCAGCCCCAGCATTTT. It is translated as CASSGTGINQPQHF.

The chain recombines TRBV11-2 with TRBJ2-7, with D maybe TRBD2 (5 bases). The CDR3 totals 14 residues. Trimming took 1 base from V and 2 from J, leaving 9 bases between them. Germline CDR1 is SGHAT and CDR2 is FQNNGV. The DNA for the CDR3 is TGTGCCAGCAGCTTAGGTCCTAGCCCCTACGAGCAGTACTTC. Protein sequence: CASSLGPSPYEQYF. Complete variable domain (other parts from reference TRBV11-2 and TRBJ2-7): EAGVAQSPRYKIIEKRQSVAFWCNPISGHATLYWYQQILGQGPKLLIQFQNNGVVDDSQLPKDRFSAERLKGVDSTLKIQPAKLEDSAVYLCASSLGPSPYEQYFGPGTRLTVT.

The rearrangement uses TRBV5-1 and TRBJ2-1; D may match TRBD1 or TRBD2 (5 bases each). CDR1 is SGHRS, CDR2 YFSETQ, per germline. The CDR3 loop spans 15 amino acids. The V and J ends lost 0 bases and 0 bases respectively, with 7 bases between them. The CDR3 DNA follows: TGCGCCAGCAGCTTGGAGGGACCCTCCTACAATGAGCAGTTCTTC. Protein sequence: CASSLEGPSYNEQFF.

This rearrangement joins TRBV6-5 to TRBJ2-5; possibly TRBD2 for D (6 bases). The ends were cut back, 2 bases at V and 5 bases at J, with 18 bases in the middle. The CDR3 is made up of 16 amino acids. From germline, CDR1 is MNHEY and CDR2 SVGAGI. CDR3 region: CASSYAPDGREETQYF. CDR3 nucleotides: TGTGCCAGCAGTTACGCGCCGGACGGCCGGGAGGAGACCCAGTACTTC.